The rows below give T cell receptor beta chains drawn from one sample of a study of post-analysis software for immune sequencing data. TCRdb re-derived calls from the PCR reads in MiXCR, one entry per CDR3 protein. The table has around 150,000 distinct CDR3 sequences, under 40% seen once; the top ten hold under 30%. Sequenced here: blood, sampled after autologous hematopoietic stem cell transplantation. The receptors shown here come from a girl aged 10 to 17 with multiple sclerosis. CDR3s include the opening cysteine and the closing phenylalanine or tryptophan. D genes are given only for firm matches. Clone size is stated in some rows and not others, as once, few, many or a class when expanded.

v_gene	j_gene	abundance	d_gene	CDR3nt	CDR3aa
TRBV12-3/TRBV12-4	TRBJ1-4	few	TRBD1	TGTGCCAGCAGTACTCCGGGACAGGGGGAGAAACTGTTTTTT	CASSTPGQGEKLFF
TRBV29-1	TRBJ1-1	NA	NA	TGCAGCGTTCATTTATTGAACACTGAAGCTTTCTTT	CSVHLLNTEAFF
TRBV5-1	TRBJ2-7	few	NA	TGCGCCAGCAGCTTAAGTTACAGCTCCTACGAGCAGTACTTC	CASSLSYSSYEQYF
TRBV3-1	TRBJ1-5	NA	NA	TGTGCCAGCAGCCAAGTGGGACCGGTGCGAGGGCCCCAGCATTTT	CASSQVGPVRGPQHF
TRBV7-2	TRBJ2-5	NA	NA	TGTGCCAGCAGCTCTCAGACAGCGGAGACCCAGTACTTC	CASSSQTAETQYF
TRBV9	TRBJ2-2	NA	NA	TGTGCCAGCTCCCAGGACCCAACGGCCGGGGAGCTGTTTTTT	CASSQDPTAGELFF
TRBV7-3	TRBJ2-5	few	TRBD2	TGTGCCAGCAGCCCTGCCGGGACTAGCGGGGGACTTATCCAAGAGACCCAGTACTTC	CASSPAGTSGGLIQETQYF
TRBV6-5	TRBJ2-5	few	TRBD1	TGTGCCAGCAGTTACGGACAGGGGCCGGTCGAGACCCAGTACTTC	CASSYGQGPVETQYF
TRBV25-1	TRBJ2-7	NA	NA	TGTGCCAGCAGCGAGGACATCCTGGGCTCCTACGGGCAGTACTTC	CASSEDILGSYGQYF
TRBV12-3/TRBV12-4	TRBJ2-1	few	NA	TGTGCCAGCAGGGGGGACCCCCTTAGGGATGAGCAGTTCTTC	CASRGDPLRDEQFF
TRBV5-1	TRBJ2-5	few	TRBD2	TGCGCCAGCAGCTTGTTAGGGACTAGCGCTCGGGAGACCCAGTACTTC	CASSLLGTSARETQYF
TRBV7-9	TRBJ2-7	few	NA	TGTGCCAGCAGCCCTCAGTCGGGCGAGCAGTACTTC	CASSPQSGEQYF
TRBV7-2	TRBJ2-3	NA	TRBD1	TGTGCCAGCAGCCCAGGGGGCTTTGCAGATACGCAGTATTTT	CASSPGGFADTQYF
TRBV27	TRBJ2-7	NA	NA	TGTGCCAGCAGTTTGGTAGACCCGTCCTACGAGCAGTACTTC	CASSLVDPSYEQYF
TRBV29-1	TRBJ2-2	NA	TRBD2	TGCAGCGTTGAGAGAGGACTAGCGGGAGGAACCGGGGAGCTGTTTTTT	CSVERGLAGGTGELFF
TRBV12-3/TRBV12-4	TRBJ2-7	few	TRBD1	TGTGCCAGCAGTTTATACACAGGGGGCGAGCAGTACTTC	CASSLYTGGEQYF
TRBV20-1	TRBJ2-1	NA	NA	TGCAGTGCTAGAGAGACCTGGCTTGGAGAAGCCAATGAGCAGTTCTTC	CSARETWLGEANEQFF
TRBV20-1	TRBJ1-1	NA	NA	TGCAGTGCTAGAGTAGGGGGAAAGATCACTGAAGCTTTCTTT	CSARVGGKITEAFF
TRBV12-3/TRBV12-4	TRBJ2-1	few	TRBD1	TGTGCCAGCAGTATTCATACAGGGGGCTCCTACAATGAGCAGTTCTTC	CASSIHTGGSYNEQFF
TRBV29-1	TRBJ2-1	many	NA	TGCAGCGCCCGGACGGACTTACGAAGCTACAATGAGCAGTTCTTC	CSARTDLRSYNEQFF
TRBV20-1	TRBJ2-5	NA	NA	TGCAGTGCCCCGGACACAACCCAAGAGACCCAGTACTTC	CSAPDTTQETQYF
TRBV20-1	TRBJ2-3	few	TRBD1	TGCAGTGCTAAGTGGTCAGGGGGCTCAGATACGCAGTATTTT	CSAKWSGGSDTQYF